The present T cell receptor (beta chain) was sequenced within a study of control samples from healthy donors and cancer patients. Some clones are missing from TCRdb's copy, which holds only in-frame ones; the method was immunoSEQ multiplex PCR. The sample holds tens of thousands of clones, approximately 90% seen once. CDR1 is MNHEY, CDR2 SVGAGI, per germline. The ends were cut back, 6 bases at V and 3 bases at J, with 11 bases in the middle. CDR3 size: 13 residues. The sequenced sample consisted of PBMCs. The chain joins TRBV6-5 to TRBJ1-1; D is uncertain. This TCR was sampled from a woman aged 55-69 years with head and neck cancer. This chain's CDR3 is CASSKRFDTEAFF. CDR3 bases: TGTGCCAGCAGCAAGAGGTTTGACACTGAAGCTTTCTTT.